The 28 T cell receptor beta chains presented below share a single source sample, sequenced in a study of CD8 T cells in Susac syndrome. It was with random hexamers that 0.5 to 1 ug RNA was reverse transcribed. MiXCR was run by TCRdb on the immunoSEQ multiplex PCR reads, yielding one entry per CDR3 protein. The data show about 130,000 distinct CDR3 sequences, with roughly 94% seen just once and roughly 0.2% held by the top ten. Sequencing was performed on CD8+ T cells from PBMCs. These TCRs come from a human donor with Susac syndrome.

The chain links TRBV7-9 to TRBJ2-7, with unresolved D. The CDR3 is 14 amino acids. V shed 5 bases and J shed 0 bases, with 11 bases lying between them. Germline V gene sequence: CDR1 SEHNR, CDR2 FQNEAQ (reference sequence). Written as DNA, the CDR3 is TGTGCCAGCAGCCCCCGGTCCGACTCCTACGAGCAGTACTTC. Translated: CASSPRSDSYEQYF.

The chain uses TRBV11-2 and TRBJ2-7, with D maybe TRBD1 (6 bases). The germline V and J ends were trimmed by 1 base and 3 bases, with 16 bases remaining between them. The V gene's germline CDR1 is SGHAT and CDR2 FQNNGV. This CDR3 has 16 residues. CDR3 in amino acids: CASSLGGPGPHYEQYF. DNA for the CDR3: TGTGCCAGCAGCTTAGGGGGGCCAGGGCCCCACTACGAGCAGTACTTC.

This chain connects TRBV28 to TRBJ2-2; 13 nucleotides agree with TRBD2. V lost 7 bases, J lost 6 bases, and 5 bases stayed unmatched. Germline values: CDR1 MDHEN, CDR2 SYDVKM. This CDR3 is built from 15 residues. CDR3 in amino acids: CASTGLAGEAGELFF. Here the CDR3 DNA reads TGTGCCAGCACAGGACTAGCGGGGGAAGCCGGGGAGCTGTTTTTT.

The rearrangement uses TRBV5-1 and TRBJ2-7, with a tentative D call TRBD2 (6 bases). CDR1 and CDR2 (germline): SGHRS, YFSETQ. Trimming stripped 4 bases from V and 6 bases from J, with 11 bases between. The CDR3 sequence is 12 residues long. The CDR3 reads CASSSGTVEQYF. The CDR3 DNA reads as TGCGCCAGCAGCAGTGGGACTGTCGAGCAGTACTTC.

The CDR3 DNA reads as TGTGCCAGCAGCCTAAGGTCCAATGAGCAGTTCTTC. Translated, it gives CASSLRSNEQFF. The chain couples TRBV27 to TRBJ2-1, with D unclear. The CDR3 has 12 residues. V gave up 6 bases and J gave up 6 bases, with 9 bases separating them. The germline gives CDR1 MNHEY, CDR2 SMNVEV (reference sequence).

V is TRBV4-1 and J is TRBJ2-7, with a possible D match to TRBD1 (7 bases). Per germline, CDR1 MGHRA and CDR2 YSYEKL. This CDR3 comprises 15 residues. V lost 0 bases and J 7 bases, leaving 16 bases between the germline ends. CDR3 sequence: CASSQDSQGGGEQYF. The CDR3 coding sequence is TGCGCCAGCAGCCAAGATAGCCAGGGGGGTGGAGAGCAGTACTTC.

The rearrangement links TRBV9 to TRBJ2-7; TRBD1 matches 9 bases. V trimming: 4 bases; J trimming: 3 bases; junction bases outside the gene matches: 8. CDR1 is SGDLS, CDR2 YYNGEE, per germline. The CDR3 loop spans 15 amino acids. The CDR3 protein is CASSSRDRVGYEQYF. CDR3 nucleotides: TGTGCCAGCAGCTCCCGGGACAGGGTGGGCTACGAGCAGTACTTC.

This chain uses TRBV30 with TRBJ2-1, with a weak D call TRBD2 (5 bases). Trimming took off 2 bases at V and 3 bases at J, with 14 bases between the two ends. Germline values: CDR1 GTSNPN, CDR2 SVGIG (reference sequence). The CDR3 extends over 15 amino acids. Here the CDR3 reads CAWSLPSGSYNEQFF. CDR3 sequence (DNA): TGTGCCTGGAGTCTTCCGTCTGGGAGCTACAATGAGCAGTTCTTC. The variable domain in full, with the rest retrieved from reference TRBV30 and TRBJ2-1, is SQTIHQWPATLVQPVGSPLSLECTVEGTSNPNLYWYRQAAGRGLQLLFYSVGIGQISSEVPQNLSASRPQDRQFILSSKKLLLSDSGFYLCAWSLPSGSYNEQFFGPGTRLTVL.

The V call is TRBV7-9, the J call TRBJ2-7, with D perhaps being TRBD1 or TRBD2 (6 bases each). V lost 6 bases and J lost 1, with 19 bases in between. The CDR3 is 16 amino acids. Germline values: CDR1 SEHNR, CDR2 FQNEAQ (reference sequence). The CDR3 region has the DNA TGTGCCAGCAGTCCTTCTGGGTTAGGGGGGTCCTACGAGCAGTACTTC. Amino acid sequence: CASSPSGLGGSYEQYF.

J is TRBJ2-5 and V is TRBV7-6; 10 nucleotides match TRBD2. Germline V gene data show CDR1 as SGHVS and CDR2 as FNYEAQ. J gave up 2 bases and V 1 base, and 10 bases lay outside the gene matches. The CDR3 is 18 residues long. CDR3 DNA: TGTGCCAGCAGCTTAGGAGTAGCGGGAGGAGGGGGGCAAGAGACCCAGTACTTC. Its protein product is CASSLGVAGGGGQETQYF.

V gene TRBV5-6 combines with J gene TRBJ2-1, with TRBD1 identical over 7 bases. With 1 base clipped from V and 8 bases from J, the junction kept 3 bases outside the gene matches. The CDR3 sequence is 13 residues long. Looked up from germline, CDR1 is SGHDT and CDR2 is YYEEEE. The CDR3 nucleotides are TGTGCCAGCAGCTTGAAACAGGGGTATGAGCAGTTCTTC. Translating gives CASSLKQGYEQFF. The full variable domain, its missing parts supplied by reference TRBV5-6 and TRBJ2-1, is DAGVTQSPTHLIKTRGQQVTLRCSPKSGHDTVSWYQQALGQGPQFIFQYYEEEERQRGNFPDRFSGHQFPNYSSELNVNALLLGDSALYLCASSLKQGYEQFFGPGTRLTVL.

The CDR3 loop is CAWSVRMGISEQYF. Here the CDR3 DNA reads TGTGCCTGGAGTGTACGGATGGGGATATCCGAGCAGTACTTC. This chain uses TRBV30 with TRBJ2-7; D gene ambiguous. The CDR3 is 14 residues long. From germline, CDR1 is GTSNPN and CDR2 SVGIG (reference sequence). V lost 0 bases and J 6 bases, leaving 15 bases between the germline ends.

This clonotype was seen once. This sequence joins TRBV19 and TRBJ1-1; D call uncertain. CDR1 LNHDA and CDR2 SQIVND come from the germline V gene (reference sequence). The CDR3 has 15 residues. V shed 5 bases and J shed 1 base, with 14 bases lying between them. CDR3 in amino acids: CASSPYDAGNTEAFF. As DNA, the CDR3 is TGTGCCAGTAGTCCCTACGACGCGGGGAACACTGAAGCTTTCTTT.

The chain carries TRBV19 and TRBJ2-5; D is unclear. This CDR3 contains 15 residues. Trimming left V 4 bases short and J 1 base short, with 13 bases between. Germline CDR1 reads LNHDA; CDR2 reads SQIVND (reference sequence). This CDR3 reads CASSTLGAPQETQYF. The CDR3 DNA reads TGTGCCAGTAGTACTCTCGGAGCCCCCCAAGAGACCCAGTACTTC.

Written as DNA, the CDR3 is TGTGCCAGCAGTTACTCGAGGCGAGTAAAGGCCGGGGAGCTGTTTTTT. Its translation is CASSYSRRVKAGELFF. The chain employs TRBV6-2 or TRBV6-3 and TRBJ2-2, with D unresolved. Germline values: CDR1 MNHEY, CDR2 SVGEGT. This CDR3 has 16 residues. V lost 0 bases, J lost 6 bases, and 14 bases lay in between.

The chain couples TRBV29-1 to TRBJ1-2; 10 nucleotides align to TRBD1. The ends lost 7 bases at V and 5 bases at J; junction bases unmatched: 7. The germline gives CDR1 SQVTM, CDR2 ANQGSEA. The CDR3 spans 13 residues. In DNA, the CDR3 is TGCAGCGCTGCCGGACAGGGGGAATATGGCTACACCTTC. Translated, it gives CSAAGQGEYGYTF.

The gene calls are TRBV9 and TRBJ2-7; no firm D call. Germline values: CDR1 SGDLS, CDR2 YYNGEE. This CDR3 is 13 amino acids long. V lost 0 bases and J lost 3, with 7 bases in between. CDR3 DNA: TGTGCCAGCAGCGTAGAGGACGGCTACGAGCAGTACTTC. Protein: CASSVEDGYEQYF.

The chain couples TRBV28 to TRBJ2-5; D is unresolved. This CDR3 contains 14 residues. V shed 6 bases and J shed 0 bases, with 11 bases lying between them. The germline gives CDR1 MDHEN, CDR2 SYDVKM. The CDR3 DNA sequence: TGTGCCAGCAGAAAAGTCGTGTACCAAGAGACCCAGTACTTC. Translated, it gives CASRKVVYQETQYF. Looking up the rest from reference TRBV28 and TRBJ2-5 gives the full variable domain: DVKVTQSSRYLVKRTGEKVFLECVQDMDHENMFWYRQDPGLGLRLIYFSYDVKMKEKGDIPEGYSVSREKKERFSLILESASTNQTSMYLCASRKVVYQETQYFGPGTRLLVL.

In this sample, this clonotype turned up once. The CDR3 DNA follows: TGTGCCTGGAGTGGGCCAGCTACCAATGAGCAGTTCTTC. Its translation is CAWSGPATNEQFF. J is TRBJ2-1 and V is TRBV30; D not resolved. Germline V gene lookup returns CDR1 GTSNPN and CDR2 SVGIG (reference sequence). V shed 1 base and J shed 6 bases, with 10 bases lying between them. CDR3 length equals 13 residues.

This rearrangement joins TRBV19 to TRBJ1-2; TRBD1 aligns across 12 bases. The CDR3 has 16 residues. CDR1 and CDR2 from the germline V gene are LNHDA and SQIVND (reference sequence). V trimming: 3 bases; J trimming: 8 bases; junction bases outside the gene matches: 10. CDR3 residues: CASSIPGDRGRQGYTF. In DNA, the CDR3 is TGTGCCAGTAGTATCCCAGGGGACAGGGGGCGTCAAGGCTACACCTTC.

V is TRBV20-1 and J is TRBJ1-1; 9 nucleotides align to TRBD1. The CDR3 contains 14 residues. Germline values: CDR1 DFQATT, CDR2 SNEGSKA (reference sequence). The ends lost 4 bases at V and 3 bases at J; junction bases unmatched: 6. DNA of the CDR3: TGCAGTGCTAAAGACAGGGGGATCTACACTGAAGCTTTCTTT. This translates into CSAKDRGIYTEAFF.

V and J are TRBV4-1 and TRBJ2-1; D is perhaps TRBD2 (6 bases). Germline V gene data show CDR1 as MGHRA and CDR2 as YSYEKL. CDR3 length: 16 residues. V shed 4 bases and J shed 4 bases, with 17 bases lying between them. The chain's CDR3 is CASSLPGGIRYNEQFF. The DNA for the CDR3 is TGCGCCAGCAGCCTACCGGGCGGGATAAGGTACAATGAGCAGTTCTTC.

The V gene is TRBV7-6, the J gene TRBJ1-2; 7 bases map to TRBD1. From germline, CDR1 is SGHVS and CDR2 FNYEAQ. Germline trimming cut 6 bases from V and 0 bases from J; bases unmatched to any gene: 13. The CDR3 spans 17 residues. The CDR3 sequence is CASSLTAAGGPNYGYTF. CDR3 DNA: TGTGCCAGCAGTCTTACCGCAGCAGGGGGGCCTAACTATGGCTACACCTTC.

The genes are TRBV5-1 and TRBJ2-7, with D possibly matching TRBD1 (5 bases). This CDR3 is 13 amino acids long. The V gene's germline CDR1 is SGHRS and CDR2 YFSETQ. Trimming removed 4 bases at V and 7 bases at J, with 15 bases between. The CDR3 spells CASSPTVGQEQYF. CDR3 sequence (DNA): TGCGCCAGCAGCCCTACGGTGGGGCAGGAGCAGTACTTC. Full variable domain (outside the CDR3, taken from reference TRBV5-1 and TRBJ2-7): KAGVTQTPRYLIKTRGQQVTLSCSPISGHRSVSWYQQTPGQGLQFLFEYFSETQRNKGNFPGRFSGRQFSNSRSEMNVSTLELGDSALYLCASSPTVGQEQYFGPGTRLTVT.

The chain has TRBV21-1 and TRBJ2-5. TRBV21-1 is a pseudogene. The CDR3 runs to 12 residues. Here the CDR3 reads CASSKGRETQYF. CDR3 sequence (DNA): TGTGCCAGCAGCAAAGGGCGAGAGACCCAGTACTTC.

V and J are TRBV2 and TRBJ2-6; a possible D gene is TRBD2 (6 bases). Germline CDR1 reads SNHLY; CDR2 reads FYNNEI. V was trimmed by 7 bases and J by 0 bases, leaving 16 bases between them. The CDR3 consists of 17 residues. The CDR3 sequence: CASNMPGGSSGANVLTF. In nucleotides, the CDR3 is TGTGCCAGCAACATGCCCGGGGGAAGCTCTGGGGCCAACGTCCTGACTTTC.

This clonotype was observed once. This chain joins TRBV25-1 and TRBJ2-5, with TRBD1 matching 8 bases. In germline, CDR1 is MGHDK, CDR2 SYGVNS. The CDR3 sequence is 15 residues long. V was clipped by 2 bases and J by 5 bases; unmatched bases: 7. CDR3: CASSERTGLEETQYF. In nucleotides, the CDR3 is TGTGCCAGCAGTGAACGGACAGGGCTTGAGGAGACCCAGTACTTC.

The J gene is TRBJ1-1, the V gene TRBV29-1, with 8 bases fitting TRBD1. V shed 4 bases and J 3 bases; nucleotides not matched to a gene: 10. Per germline, CDR1 SQVTM and CDR2 ANQGSEA. This CDR3 is built from 15 residues. CDR3 DNA: TGCAGCGTTGTCCTACGAGACAGGGGATACACTGAAGCTTTCTTT. Protein sequence: CSVVLRDRGYTEAFF.